This T cell receptor (beta chain) was profiled in a study of OX40 agonist ivuxolimab in advanced cancers. Notes on the study in general: Average numbers of expanded clones were greater in CD8+ T cells than in CD4+. Low levels of normalized T-cell clonal expansion also appeared in some nonresponders. Dosing at 0.1 to 3.0 mg/kg was accompanied by clonal expansion of CD4+ and CD8+ blood T cells by week 6.

Germline loops: CDR1 LGHNA, CDR2 YNFKEQ. Between the trimmed V and J ends, which lost 0 bases and 2 bases, there was a span of 9 bases. The CDR3 spans 15 residues. Of note for this clone: Its cognate antigen is unknown.

Assay used: immunoSEQ multiplex PCR; TCRdb lists only in-frame clones, some missing. Here the sample spans about 96,000 clones, about 90% being singletons. The sequence came from an adult with an advanced solid tumor such as melanoma, head and neck, liver or kidney cancer. The sample in question was CD4+ or CD8+ T cells sorted from blood, obtained in a trial of the OX40 agonist ivuxolimab. The chain has TRBV4-2 and TRBJ2-3; perhaps TRBD2 as D (6 bases). The CDR3 sequence is CASSQDAGHTDTQYF. The CDR3 bases are TGTGCCAGCAGCCAAGATGCGGGGCACACAGATACGCAGTATTTT.